This entry describes one TCR beta chain. Its antigen is currently unknown. The sample belongs to a study of T cell responses to AZD1222 COVID-19 vaccine. General study findings and limits: Only five or six individuals given AZD1222 were seropositive at baseline. Donors in the cohort were predominantly white British and more often female, and clonal diversity was possibly underestimated. Nearly half of the spike-specific TCRs reportedly recognize variant regions that carry no mutations.

The assay was immunoSEQ multiplex PCR, and TCRdb's table has in-frame clones only and misses some. The table shows about 64,000 clones, with 75% to 95% occurring only once. The length of the CDR3 is 14 residues. Germline loops: CDR1 ENHRY, CDR2 SYGVKD. Trimming cost V 10 bases and J 4 bases; bases outside gene matches: 11. This sample comprised peripheral blood, obtained 28 days after the second dose of the MenACWY control vaccine. This rearrangement joins TRBV10-3 to TRBJ2-5; 8 bases line up with TRBD1. The source is an adult who received the MenACWY meningococcal vaccine as a control. DNA of the CDR3: TGTGCCACCTGGACAGGGTTAGGAGGAGAGACCCAGTACTTC. Translating it yields CATWTGLGGETQYF.